These 29 T cell receptor beta chains were all obtained from the same sample, sequenced in a study of blood T cell repertoires in COVID-19. The method was immunoSEQ multiplex PCR; TCRdb's version includes in-frame clones alone and lacks a portion of them. The sample contains approximately 84,000 clones, 85% to 90% of which appear only once. The sequencing sample was made of peripheral blood. The receptors were gathered from a human donor with active COVID-19. The donor label of this sample is uncertain.

The V call is TRBV7-8, the J call TRBJ2-7; 12 bases line up with TRBD1. Germline CDR1 and CDR2: SGHVS and FQNEAQ. CDR3 length: 15 amino acids. The junction had 6 bases not matched to a gene; V was cut back by 5 bases and J by 4 bases. CDR3 amino acids: CASSHRGQGAYEQYF. The CDR3 DNA reads as TGTGCCAGCAGCCACAGGGGACAGGGGGCGTACGAGCAGTACTTC.

V is TRBV19 and J is TRBJ1-6, with 10 bases aligning to TRBD1. The CDR3 totals 16 residues. Germline loops: CDR1 LNHDA, CDR2 SQIVND (reference sequence). V was clipped by 4 bases and J by 7 bases; unmatched bases: 7. The CDR3 reads CASSTIDRGRNSPLHF. DNA for the CDR3: TGTGCCAGTAGTACGATAGACAGGGGGCGGAATTCACCCCTCCACTTT.

The rearrangement uses TRBV25-1 and TRBJ1-1, with TRBD1 matching over 8 bases. The CDR3 extends over 16 amino acids. The junction had 19 bases not matched to a gene; V was cut back by 9 bases and J by 7 bases. Germline assignment: CDR1 MGHDK and CDR2 SYGVNS. CDR3 coding DNA: TGTGCCAGTAGCCCACCGAGGACAGGGATGATGTTTGAAGCTTTCTTT. Translated: CASSPPRTGMMFEAFF.

The rearrangement links TRBV5-5 to TRBJ1-2; no definite D call. With 2 bases removed from V and 5 bases from J, the gap between germline ends came to 13 bases. The CDR3 runs to 14 residues. Germline CDR1 and CDR2: SGHKS and YYEKEE (reference sequence). CDR3 amino acids: CASSLPSLGYGYTF. The CDR3 DNA is TGTGCCAGCAGCTTACCCTCTCTCGGTTATGGCTACACCTTC.

Of note for this clone: The junction departs from the called germline gene at one end, perhaps through a read error. V and J are TRBV7-7 and TRBJ2-5; TRBD1 might be the D (6 bases). This CDR3 comprises 17 residues. From germline, CDR1 is SSHAT and CDR2 FNYEAQ (reference sequence). The CDR3 DNA reads TGTGCTAGCAGCTCCGTGGGGGCTACCGGTTACCAAGAGACCCAGTACTTC. Translating it yields CASSSVGATGYQETQYF.

This chain joins TRBV7-8 and TRBJ2-7, with TRBD2 identical over 8 bases. V lost 8 bases to trimming and J lost 2 bases; unmatched junction nucleotides: 5. CDR1 and CDR2 from the germline V gene are SGHVS and FQNEAQ. This CDR3 has 13 amino acids. The CDR3 nucleotides are TGTGCCAGCCGGGGGGGGCTCACCTACGAGCAGTACTTC. Protein product: CASRGGLTYEQYF.

The V call is TRBV9, the J call TRBJ2-1; 11 bases are shared with TRBD2. This CDR3 region has 15 residues. Germline values: CDR1 SGDLS, CDR2 YYNGEE. Unmatched junction bases numbered 3, after V lost 0 bases and J lost 7 bases. CDR3 amino acids: CASSVVSSGGNEQFF. The CDR3, as DNA: TGTGCCAGCAGCGTAGTATCTAGCGGGGGGAATGAGCAGTTCTTC.

The chain employs TRBV7-9 and TRBJ1-5; 7 bases fit TRBD1. The junction had 11 bases not matched to a gene; V was cut back by 0 bases and J by 3 bases. The CDR3 loop spans 18 amino acids. Per the germline V gene, CDR1 is SEHNR and CDR2 is FQNEAQ (reference sequence). In DNA, the CDR3 is TGTGCCAGCAGCTTAGCGTCTACTCGGGACAGAGCCAATCAGCCCCAGCATTTT. Its translation is CASSLASTRDRANQPQHF.

This clone was seen once. The rearrangement uses TRBV30 and TRBJ2-7; TRBD2 agrees at 11 bases. The CDR3 is made up of 17 amino acids. The J segment lost 7 bases and the V segment lost 0 bases, leaving 14 bases of the junction unmatched. CDR1 and CDR2 (germline): GTSNPN, SVGIG (reference sequence). The CDR3 loop reads CAWSVRGLAEVRGEQYF. CDR3 nucleotide sequence: TGTGCCTGGAGTGTAAGGGGACTAGCGGAGGTACGGGGAGAGCAGTACTTC.

The genes are TRBV10-1 and TRBJ2-3; 7 bases are shared with TRBD1. CDR3 length equals 15 residues. The germline CDR1 and CDR2 sequences are WNHNN and SYGVQD (reference sequence). V lost 0 bases to trimming and J lost 4 bases; unmatched junction nucleotides: 4. The CDR3 nucleotides read TGCGCCAGCAGTGAGTCGCGAGGGGGCCCAGATACGCAGTATTTT. Translated: CASSESRGGPDTQYF.

This chain connects TRBV6-6 to TRBJ2-7; TRBD1 matches 12 bases. Per the germline V gene, CDR1 is MNHNY and CDR2 is SVGAGI (reference sequence). Unmatched junction bases numbered 5, after V lost 2 bases and J lost 3 bases. This CDR3 has 16 residues. This CDR3 is CASSYQGQGARYEQYF. In nucleotides, the CDR3 is TGTGCCAGCAGTTACCAGGGACAGGGGGCCCGCTACGAGCAGTACTTC.

V gene TRBV4-3 combines with J gene TRBJ2-3; TRBD1 is a possible D gene (6 bases). CDR1 LGHNA and CDR2 YSLEER come from the germline V gene. The V end was cut by 4 bases, the J end by 8 bases, with 16 bases between. This CDR3 is built from 14 residues. This CDR3 reads CASSPQGFHGTQYF. The CDR3 coding sequence is TGCGCCAGCAGCCCACAGGGATTTCACGGTACGCAGTATTTT.

The chain links TRBV5-8 to TRBJ1-5; 8 nucleotides agree with TRBD1. The CDR3 spans 15 residues. CDR1 SGHTS and CDR2 YDEGEE come from the germline V gene. With V trimmed by 3 bases and J by 7 bases, 9 bases remained unmatched. The CDR3 nucleotides read TGTGCCAGCAGCTCCTTTGGACAGGGACGACAGCCCCAGCATTTT. Protein: CASSSFGQGRQPQHF.

The V gene is TRBV5-1, the J gene TRBJ1-2; D is unclear. The length of the CDR3 is 13 residues. CDR1 is SGHRS and CDR2 is YFSETQ in the germline V gene. The V and J ends lost 0 bases and 3 bases respectively, with 6 bases between them. The CDR3 sequence: CASSLGLDYGYTF. The CDR3, as DNA: TGCGCCAGCAGCTTGGGGTTAGACTATGGCTACACCTTC.

The rearrangement joins TRBV4-1 to TRBJ2-5; 15 bases agree with TRBD2. J lost 7 bases, V lost 0 bases, and 6 bases had no gene match. Looked up from germline, CDR1 is MGHRA and CDR2 is YSYEKL. CDR3 length equals 17 residues. The CDR3 DNA sequence: TGCGCCAGCAGCCAAGATGGGGGACTAGCGGGGGGTTGGACCCAGTACTTC. Translated: CASSQDGGLAGGWTQYF.

The chain links TRBV7-2 to TRBJ2-2; 9 nucleotides align to TRBD2. The CDR3 has 14 residues. Germline V lookup: CDR1 SGHTA, CDR2 FQGNSA. The junction had 2 bases not matched to a gene; V was cut back by 3 bases and J by 6 bases. The CDR3 DNA sequence: TGTGCCAGCAGCTTGGCGGGGGGGCCCGGGGAGCTGTTTTTT. It codes for CASSLAGGPGELFF. Drawing the rest from reference TRBV7-2 and TRBJ2-2, the complete variable domain is GAGVSQSPSNKVTEKGKDVELRCDPISGHTALYWYRQSLGQGLEFLIYFQGNSAPDKSGLPSDRFSAERTGGSVSTLTIQRTQQEDSAVYLCASSLAGGPGELFFGEGSRLTVL.

This clone was counted a single time. The chain employs TRBV4-3 and TRBJ2-7, with D maybe TRBD2 (5 bases). The germline V gene has CDR1 LGHNA and CDR2 YSLEER. V was pared by 1 base and J by 5 bases, with 15 bases between. This CDR3 contains 15 residues. The CDR3: CASSQGEGSSHEQYF. CDR3 DNA: TGCGCCAGCAGCCAAGGTGAGGGTAGTAGCCACGAGCAGTACTTC.

The genes are TRBV19 and TRBJ1-1; TRBD1 is a possible D gene (6 bases). V gave up 6 bases and J gave up 1 base, with 15 bases separating them. This CDR3 comprises 15 residues. CDR1 is LNHDA and CDR2 is SQIVND in the germline V gene (reference sequence). For the CDR3, the DNA is TGTGCCAGTAGGACAGGCCCCCGGTGGAACACTGAAGCTTTCTTT. Protein sequence: CASRTGPRWNTEAFF.

The V and J genes are TRBV5-1 and TRBJ2-6, with D possibly TRBD2 on 5 matching bases. V was pared by 2 bases and J by 0 bases, with 9 bases between. The length of the CDR3 is 16 residues. Germline loops: CDR1 SGHRS, CDR2 YFSETQ. The CDR3 nucleotides are TGCGCCAGCAGCTTTTGGGGAGCCTCTGGGGCCAACGTCCTGACTTTC. The encoded protein is CASSFWGASGANVLTF. The full variable domain, with the rest looked up from reference TRBV5-1 and TRBJ2-6, is KAGVTQTPRYLIKTRGQQVTLSCSPISGHRSVSWYQQTPGQGLQFLFEYFSETQRNKGNFPGRFSGRQFSNSRSEMNVSTLELGDSALYLCASSFWGASGANVLTFGAGSRLTVL.

This rearrangement joins TRBV18 to TRBJ1-2, with 10 bases matching TRBD1. This CDR3 has 17 residues. The germline CDR1 and CDR2 sequences are KGHSH and LQKENI. J gave up 2 bases and V 4 bases, and 10 bases lay outside the gene matches. CDR3 nucleotides: TGTGCCAGCTCACTGATGACAGGGGGCGCTGGAAACTATGGCTACACCTTC. Encoded protein: CASSLMTGGAGNYGYTF.

The chain is built from TRBV14 and TRBJ2-7, with D possibly TRBD1 on 6 matching bases. Germline V gives CDR1 SGHDN, CDR2 FVKESK. The CDR3 contains 15 residues. Trimming pared 3 bases from V and 5 bases from J, leaving 17 bases between. This CDR3 reads CASSQYRAGRNEQYF. CDR3 sequence (DNA): TGTGCCAGCAGCCAGTACAGGGCCGGTCGCAACGAGCAGTACTTC.

This clone was counted between two and nine times. This chain links TRBV30 with TRBJ1-5; D is uncertain. Germline CDR1 reads GTSNPN; CDR2 reads SVGIG (reference sequence). The CDR3 runs 13 residues. The V end was cut by 2 bases, the J end by 3 bases, with 8 bases between. The CDR3 region is CAWSRGLNQPQHF. The CDR3 bases are TGTGCCTGGAGTCGAGGCCTCAATCAGCCCCAGCATTTT.

This chain links TRBV19 with TRBJ2-7; D might be TRBD2 (6 bases). Looked up from germline, CDR1 is LNHDA and CDR2 is SQIVND (reference sequence). The CDR3 sequence is 18 residues long. V shed 1 base and J shed 0 bases, with 19 bases lying between them. CDR3 in amino acids: CASSIGPPFRGSSYEQYF. DNA of the CDR3: TGTGCCAGTAGTATAGGTCCCCCCTTCCGGGGGAGCTCCTACGAGCAGTACTTC.

This clone was detected once. The chain has TRBV15 and TRBJ1-5; tentatively, D is TRBD1 (6 bases). Germline V gene data show CDR1 as LNHNV and CDR2 as YYDKDF (reference sequence). The CDR3 totals 15 residues. V was trimmed by 3 bases and J by 3 bases, leaving 12 bases between them. CDR3 DNA: TGTGCCACCAGCAGGGAACAGGGTAACAATCAGCCCCAGCATTTT. Translated: CATSREQGNNQPQHF.

This clone was detected only once. The V and J genes are TRBV9 and TRBJ1-1, with D possibly TRBD1 on 5 matching bases. Deletions cut 4 bases from V and 0 bases from J, with 16 bases between. Germline-derived CDR1 and CDR2 are SGDLS and YYNGEE. This CDR3 has 16 amino acids. CDR3: CASSWGDRNMNTEAFF. Here the CDR3 DNA reads TGTGCCAGCAGCTGGGGCGACAGAAACATGAACACTGAAGCTTTCTTT.

The V and J genes are TRBV6-2 or TRBV6-3 and TRBJ2-3, with TRBD2 matching 13 bases. J lost 3 bases, V lost 5 bases, and 2 bases had no gene match. The CDR3 is made up of 15 amino acids. CDR1 and CDR2 (germline): MNHEY, SVGEGT. For the CDR3, the DNA is TGTGCCAGCAGTCCGACTAGCGGGGGGACAGATACGCAGTATTTT. Translating it yields CASSPTSGGTDTQYF.

V gene TRBV6-2 or TRBV6-3 combines with J gene TRBJ1-4, with D unresolved. CDR1 and CDR2 (germline): MNHEY, SVGEGT. Trimming stripped 5 bases from V and 7 bases from J, with 17 bases between. CDR3 size: 15 residues. CDR3 DNA: TGTGCCAGCAGTGTACCCCGGGAGAGAGGTGAAAAACTGTTTTTT. Its protein product is CASSVPRERGEKLFF.

The chain joins TRBV6-5 to TRBJ1-1, with D perhaps TRBD1 (5 bases). Germline V gene sequence: CDR1 MNHEY, CDR2 SVGAGI. Trimming took 4 bases from V and 5 from J, leaving 11 bases between them. The CDR3 sequence is 13 residues long. CDR3 DNA sequence: TGTGCCAGCAGTTTAAGCAGGGTTACTGAAGCTTTCTTT. This gives the protein CASSLSRVTEAFF.

The sample holds one count of this clone. The chain recombines TRBV5-1 with TRBJ2-1; possibly TRBD2 for D (5 bases). Germline CDR1 and CDR2: SGHRS and YFSETQ. This CDR3 has 14 amino acids. V shed 4 bases and J shed 8 bases, with 16 bases lying between them. As DNA, the CDR3 is TGCGCCAGCAGCCCGTCGGCTAGCAGCGATGAGCAGTTCTTC. Its translation is CASSPSASSDEQFF.